This T cell receptor (beta chain) was captured in a study of PD-1 blockade in classical Hodgkin lymphoma. The CDR3 length is 15 residues. Germline loops: CDR1 SGHVS, CDR2 FQNEAQ. Trimming shortened V by 5 bases and J by 0 bases, and 10 bases separated the two germline ends. Time point meaning: cycle 4 day 1 (C4D1), after about 6 weeks of nivolumab. Each patient's relapse followed autologous stem cell transplantation, and brentuximab vedotin exposure varied. Best overall response was complete response, partial response or progressive disease in these relapsed/refractory classical Hodgkin lymphoma patients. Profiled with immunoSEQ multiplex PCR; TCRdb holds only in-frame clones, not every one. The repertoire has tens of thousands of clones, 70% to 90% of them found once; the top ten carry less than 9%. As for this clone: What it binds is unknown.

Regarding the study as a whole: Repertoire differences have undefined causes, possibly disease activity or prior therapy. According to reports, newly diagnosed patients had lower baseline TCR diversity than healthy donors, and relapsed/refractory patients had lower baseline TCR diversity still. Complete responders' diversity at baseline resembled that of newly diagnosed patients.

The source is a human donor with classical Hodgkin lymphoma. The chain employs TRBV7-8 and TRBJ1-4, with unresolved D. Here the sequenced sample was peripheral blood mononuclear cells (PBMCs), taken before the fourth cycle of nivolumab. The CDR3 DNA reads TGTGCCAGCAGCCTATCCGGGCCAACTAATGAAAAACTGTTTTTT. This gives the protein CASSLSGPTNEKLFF.